This T cell receptor (beta chain) emerged from a study of cytomegalovirus exposure and HLA in healthy donors. Turning to the study itself: Among the 400 or so donors who were genotyped, 81% fell in the genetic ancestry cluster that is associated with self-reported Caucasian donors. Study results and caveats: CMV serostatus was the only immune exposure information that was available. HLA allele associations emerged for some 16,000 TCR beta sequences in a later analysis, at 0.05 false discovery rate.

Vbeta (60) and Jbeta (13) primers were used in the PCR. Sequenced by immunoSEQ multiplex PCR; TCRdb stores in-frame clones only, minus some. The sample lists 99,000 or so clones, about 81% occurring once. V was clipped by 6 bases and J by 0 bases, with 10 bases between them. The germline gives CDR1 SGHDT, CDR2 YYEEEE. The CDR3 runs to 13 residues. A few counts support this clone. Its antigen is as yet unknown. The J gene is TRBJ2-7, the V gene TRBV5-6; unclear D gene. This clonotype originated in a man aged 25-40 years in good health and CMV-seronegative. Sequenced: PBMCs. The CDR3 loop reads CASTIPSSYEQYF. The CDR3, as DNA: TGTGCCAGCACCATTCCGAGCTCCTACGAGCAGTACTTC.